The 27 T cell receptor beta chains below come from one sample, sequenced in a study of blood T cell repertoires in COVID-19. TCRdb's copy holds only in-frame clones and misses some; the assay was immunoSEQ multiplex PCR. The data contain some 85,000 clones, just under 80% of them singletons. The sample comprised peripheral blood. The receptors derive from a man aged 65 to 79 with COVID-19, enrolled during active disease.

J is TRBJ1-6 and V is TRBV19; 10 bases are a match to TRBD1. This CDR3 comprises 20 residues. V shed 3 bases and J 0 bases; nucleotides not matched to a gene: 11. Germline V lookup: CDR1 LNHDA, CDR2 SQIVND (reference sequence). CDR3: CASSISPGQGVSSYNSPLHF. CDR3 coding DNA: TGTGCCAGTAGTATTAGCCCCGGACAGGGGGTAAGCTCCTATAATTCACCCCTCCACTTT.

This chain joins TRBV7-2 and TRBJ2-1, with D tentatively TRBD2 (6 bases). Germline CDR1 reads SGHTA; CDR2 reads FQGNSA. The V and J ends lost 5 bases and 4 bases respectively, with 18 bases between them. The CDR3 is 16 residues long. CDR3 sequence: CASSVRPGGAYNEQFF. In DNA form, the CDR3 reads TGTGCCAGCAGCGTAAGGCCCGGCGGGGCGTACAATGAGCAGTTCTTC.

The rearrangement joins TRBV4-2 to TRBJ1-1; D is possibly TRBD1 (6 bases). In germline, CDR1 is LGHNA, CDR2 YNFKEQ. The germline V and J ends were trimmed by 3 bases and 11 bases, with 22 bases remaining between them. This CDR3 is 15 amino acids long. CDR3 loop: CASSQSEAGAQGAFF. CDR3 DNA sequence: TGTGCCAGCAGCCAGTCTGAGGCAGGGGCCCAGGGGGCTTTCTTT.

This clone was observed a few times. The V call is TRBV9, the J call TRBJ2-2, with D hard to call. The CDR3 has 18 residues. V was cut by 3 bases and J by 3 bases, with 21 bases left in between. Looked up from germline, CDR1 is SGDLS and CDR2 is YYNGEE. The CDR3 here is CASSATLAASAHTGELFF. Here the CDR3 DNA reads TGTGCCAGCAGCGCCACCCTTGCGGCGAGCGCACACACCGGGGAGCTGTTTTTT.

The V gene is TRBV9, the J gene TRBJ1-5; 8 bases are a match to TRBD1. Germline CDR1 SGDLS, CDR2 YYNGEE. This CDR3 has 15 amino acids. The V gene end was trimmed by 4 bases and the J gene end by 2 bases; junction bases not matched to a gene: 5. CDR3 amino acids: CASSPTGGGNQPQHF. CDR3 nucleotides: TGTGCCAGCAGCCCTACAGGGGGAGGCAATCAGCCCCAGCATTTT.

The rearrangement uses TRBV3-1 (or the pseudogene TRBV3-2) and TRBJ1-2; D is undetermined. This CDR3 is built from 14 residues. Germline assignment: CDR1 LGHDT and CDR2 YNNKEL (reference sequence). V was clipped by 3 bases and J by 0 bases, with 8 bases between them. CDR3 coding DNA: TGTGCCAGCAGCCATGACGGAGCTAACTATGGCTACACCTTC. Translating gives CASSHDGANYGYTF.

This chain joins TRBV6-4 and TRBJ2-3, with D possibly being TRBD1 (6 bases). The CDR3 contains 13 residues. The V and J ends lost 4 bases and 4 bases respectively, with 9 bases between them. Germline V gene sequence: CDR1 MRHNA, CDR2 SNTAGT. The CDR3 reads CASSGGPADTQYF. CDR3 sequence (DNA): TGTGCCAGCAGTGGGGGGCCGGCAGATACGCAGTATTTT.

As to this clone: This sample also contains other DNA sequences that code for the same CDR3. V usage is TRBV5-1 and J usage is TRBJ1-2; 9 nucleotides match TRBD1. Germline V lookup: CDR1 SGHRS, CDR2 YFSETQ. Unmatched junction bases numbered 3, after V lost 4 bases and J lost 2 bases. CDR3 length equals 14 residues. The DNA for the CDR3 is TGCGCCAGCAGCAGCGGGACAGGGAACTATGGCTACACCTTC. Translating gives CASSSGTGNYGYTF.

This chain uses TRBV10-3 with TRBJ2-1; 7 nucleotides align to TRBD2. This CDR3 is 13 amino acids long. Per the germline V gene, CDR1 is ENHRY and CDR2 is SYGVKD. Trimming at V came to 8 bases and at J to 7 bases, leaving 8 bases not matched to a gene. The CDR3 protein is CAIGTTNENEQFF. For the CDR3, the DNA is TGTGCCATCGGGACTACCAACGAGAATGAGCAGTTCTTC.

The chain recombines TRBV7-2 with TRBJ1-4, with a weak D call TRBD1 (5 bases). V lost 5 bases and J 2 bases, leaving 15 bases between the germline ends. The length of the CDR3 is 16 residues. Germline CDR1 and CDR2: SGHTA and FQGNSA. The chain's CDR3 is CASSTARGVTNEKLFF. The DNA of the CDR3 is TGTGCCAGCAGCACGGCGCGGGGGGTTACTAATGAAAAACTGTTTTTT.

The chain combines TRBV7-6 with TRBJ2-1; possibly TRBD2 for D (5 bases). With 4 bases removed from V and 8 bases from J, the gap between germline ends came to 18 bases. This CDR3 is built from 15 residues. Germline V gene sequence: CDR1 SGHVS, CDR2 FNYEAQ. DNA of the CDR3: TGTGCCAGCAGCTCAACCGGGATGATGGGAGATGAGCAGTTCTTC. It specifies CASSSTGMMGDEQFF.

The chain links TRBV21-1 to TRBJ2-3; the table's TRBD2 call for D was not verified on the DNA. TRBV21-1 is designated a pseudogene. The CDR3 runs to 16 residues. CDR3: CASSTETRESTDTQYF. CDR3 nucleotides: TGTGCCAGCAGCACCGAAACGCGGGAGAGCACAGATACGCAGTATTTT.

This CDR3 reads CASSLSSPTEAFF. The CDR3 DNA is TGTGCCAGCAGTTTGTCGTCTCCGACTGAAGCTTTCTTT. The rearrangement uses TRBV28 and TRBJ1-1, with D unresolved. The CDR3 extends over 13 amino acids. Germline V gives CDR1 MDHEN, CDR2 SYDVKM. With 3 bases removed from V and 5 bases from J, the gap between germline ends came to 10 bases.

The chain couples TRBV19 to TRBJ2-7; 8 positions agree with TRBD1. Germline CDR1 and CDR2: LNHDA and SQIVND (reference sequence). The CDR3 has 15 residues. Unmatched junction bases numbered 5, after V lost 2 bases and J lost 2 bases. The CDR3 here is CASSISVTGAYEQYF. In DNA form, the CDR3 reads TGTGCCAGTAGTATATCGGTGACAGGGGCCTACGAGCAGTACTTC.

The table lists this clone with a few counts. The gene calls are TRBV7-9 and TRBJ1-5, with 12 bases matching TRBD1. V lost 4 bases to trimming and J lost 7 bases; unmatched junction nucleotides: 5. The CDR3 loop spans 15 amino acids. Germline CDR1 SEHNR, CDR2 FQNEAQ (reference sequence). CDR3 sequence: CASSSGQGAGQPQHF. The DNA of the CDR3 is TGTGCCAGCAGCTCGGGACAGGGGGCAGGGCAGCCCCAGCATTTT.

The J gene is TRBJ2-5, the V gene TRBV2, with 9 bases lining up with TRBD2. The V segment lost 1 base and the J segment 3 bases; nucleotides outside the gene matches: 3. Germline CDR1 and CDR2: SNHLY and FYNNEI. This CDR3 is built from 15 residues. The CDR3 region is CASSEVASGEETQYF. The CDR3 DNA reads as TGTGCCAGCAGTGAAGTGGCTAGCGGGGAAGAGACCCAGTACTTC.

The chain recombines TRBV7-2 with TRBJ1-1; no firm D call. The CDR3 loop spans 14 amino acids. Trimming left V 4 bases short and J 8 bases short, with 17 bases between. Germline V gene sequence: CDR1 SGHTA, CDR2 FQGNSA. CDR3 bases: TGTGCCAGCAGCTCAGGCCTGATGGCTGCGGAAGCTTTCTTT. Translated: CASSSGLMAAEAFF.

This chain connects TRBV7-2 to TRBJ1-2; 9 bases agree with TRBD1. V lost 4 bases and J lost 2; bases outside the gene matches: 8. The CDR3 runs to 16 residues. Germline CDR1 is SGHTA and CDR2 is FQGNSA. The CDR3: CASSSDGQGRNYGYTF. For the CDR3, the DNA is TGTGCCAGCAGCTCGGACGGACAGGGGCGGAACTATGGCTACACCTTC.

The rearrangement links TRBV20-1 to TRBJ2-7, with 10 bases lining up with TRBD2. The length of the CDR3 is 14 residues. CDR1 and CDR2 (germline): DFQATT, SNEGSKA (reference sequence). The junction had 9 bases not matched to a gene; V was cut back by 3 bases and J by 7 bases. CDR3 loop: CSASVASGSWEQYF. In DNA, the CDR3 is TGCAGTGCTAGTGTGGCTAGCGGGAGTTGGGAGCAGTACTTC.

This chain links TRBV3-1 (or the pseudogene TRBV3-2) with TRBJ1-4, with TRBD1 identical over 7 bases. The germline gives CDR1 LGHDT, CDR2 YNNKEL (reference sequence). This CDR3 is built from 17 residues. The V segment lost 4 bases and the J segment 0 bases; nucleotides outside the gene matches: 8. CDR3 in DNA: TGTGCCAGCAGCCTAAGGGGGCCAGAAGCAACTAATGAAAAACTGTTTTTT. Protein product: CASSLRGPEATNEKLFF.

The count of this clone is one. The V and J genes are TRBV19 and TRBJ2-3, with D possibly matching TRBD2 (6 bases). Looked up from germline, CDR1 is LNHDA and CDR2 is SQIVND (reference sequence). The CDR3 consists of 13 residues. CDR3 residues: CAVAGLGADTQYF. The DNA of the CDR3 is TGTGCAGTGGCGGGGCTCGGGGCAGATACGCAGTATTTT.

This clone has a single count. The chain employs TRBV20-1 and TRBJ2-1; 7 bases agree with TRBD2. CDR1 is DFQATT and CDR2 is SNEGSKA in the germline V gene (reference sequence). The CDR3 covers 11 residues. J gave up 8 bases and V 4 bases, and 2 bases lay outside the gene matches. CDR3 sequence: CSATSGHEQFF. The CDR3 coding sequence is TGCAGTGCTACTAGCGGCCATGAGCAGTTCTTC.

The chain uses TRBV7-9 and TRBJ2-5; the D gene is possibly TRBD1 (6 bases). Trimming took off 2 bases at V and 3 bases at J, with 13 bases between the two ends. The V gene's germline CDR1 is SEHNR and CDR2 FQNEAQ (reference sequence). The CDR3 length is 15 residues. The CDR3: CASSLWVGGEETQYF. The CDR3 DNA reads TGTGCCAGCAGCTTATGGGTTGGGGGCGAAGAGACCCAGTACTTC.

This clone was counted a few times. In nucleotides, the CDR3 is TGTGCCAGCTCGCAGGGCCCGGCCGTCTACGAGCAGTACTTC. Residues: CASSQGPAVYEQYF. The J gene is TRBJ2-7, the V gene TRBV18; a weak D match, TRBD1 (5 bases). Trimming took 6 bases from V and 3 from J, leaving 15 bases between them. Germline V CDR1 and CDR2: KGHSH, LQKENI. The CDR3 runs to 14 residues.

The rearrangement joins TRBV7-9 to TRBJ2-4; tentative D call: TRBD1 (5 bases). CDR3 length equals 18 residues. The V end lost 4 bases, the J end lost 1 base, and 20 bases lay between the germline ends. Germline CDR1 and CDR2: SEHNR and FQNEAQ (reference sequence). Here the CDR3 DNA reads TGTGCCAGCAGCTCGAACGCCCAGGGTCTGTCGGCCAAAAACATTCAGTACTTC. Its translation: CASSSNAQGLSAKNIQYF.

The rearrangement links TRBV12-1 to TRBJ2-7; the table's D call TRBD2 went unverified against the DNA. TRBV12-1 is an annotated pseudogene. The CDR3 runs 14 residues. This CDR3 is CAAGDLAPVYEQYF. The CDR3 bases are TGTGCCGCCGGGGATCTAGCGCCAGTCTACGAGCAGTACTTC.

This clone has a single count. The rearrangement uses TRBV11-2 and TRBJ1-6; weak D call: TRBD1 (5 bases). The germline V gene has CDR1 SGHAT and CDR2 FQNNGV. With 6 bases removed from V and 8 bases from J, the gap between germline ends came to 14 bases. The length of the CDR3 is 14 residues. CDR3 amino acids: CASRYTGGDSPLHF. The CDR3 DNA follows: TGTGCCAGCAGATATACAGGAGGGGATTCACCCCTCCACTTT.